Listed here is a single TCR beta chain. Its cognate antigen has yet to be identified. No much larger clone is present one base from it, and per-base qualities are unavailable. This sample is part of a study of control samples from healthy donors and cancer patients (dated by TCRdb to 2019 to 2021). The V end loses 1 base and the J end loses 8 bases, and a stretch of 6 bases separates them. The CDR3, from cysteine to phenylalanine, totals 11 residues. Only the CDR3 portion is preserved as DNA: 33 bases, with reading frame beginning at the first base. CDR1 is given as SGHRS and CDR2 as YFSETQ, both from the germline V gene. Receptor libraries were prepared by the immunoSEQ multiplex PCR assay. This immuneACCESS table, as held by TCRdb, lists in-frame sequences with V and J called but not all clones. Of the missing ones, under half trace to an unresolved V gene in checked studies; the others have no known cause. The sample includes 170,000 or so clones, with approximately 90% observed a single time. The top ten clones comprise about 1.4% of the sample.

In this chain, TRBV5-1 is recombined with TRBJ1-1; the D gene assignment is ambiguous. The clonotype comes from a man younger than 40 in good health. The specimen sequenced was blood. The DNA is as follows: TGCGCCAGCAGCTTGAGCGAAGAAGCTTTCTTT. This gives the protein CASSLSEEAFF.